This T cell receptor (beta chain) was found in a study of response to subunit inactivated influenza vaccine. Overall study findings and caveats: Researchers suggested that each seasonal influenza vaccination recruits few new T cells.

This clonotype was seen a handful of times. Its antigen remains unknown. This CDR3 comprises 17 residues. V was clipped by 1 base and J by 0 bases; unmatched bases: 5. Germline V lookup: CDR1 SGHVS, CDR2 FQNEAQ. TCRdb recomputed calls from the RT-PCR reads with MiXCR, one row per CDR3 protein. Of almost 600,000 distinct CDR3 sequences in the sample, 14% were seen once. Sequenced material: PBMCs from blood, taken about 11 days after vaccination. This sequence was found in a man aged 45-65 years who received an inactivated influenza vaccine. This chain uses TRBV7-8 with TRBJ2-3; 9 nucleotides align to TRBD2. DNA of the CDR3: TGTGCCAGCAGCTTAGAGGCGGGGGGGTTCAGCACAGATACGCAGTATTTT. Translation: CASSLEAGGFSTDTQYF.